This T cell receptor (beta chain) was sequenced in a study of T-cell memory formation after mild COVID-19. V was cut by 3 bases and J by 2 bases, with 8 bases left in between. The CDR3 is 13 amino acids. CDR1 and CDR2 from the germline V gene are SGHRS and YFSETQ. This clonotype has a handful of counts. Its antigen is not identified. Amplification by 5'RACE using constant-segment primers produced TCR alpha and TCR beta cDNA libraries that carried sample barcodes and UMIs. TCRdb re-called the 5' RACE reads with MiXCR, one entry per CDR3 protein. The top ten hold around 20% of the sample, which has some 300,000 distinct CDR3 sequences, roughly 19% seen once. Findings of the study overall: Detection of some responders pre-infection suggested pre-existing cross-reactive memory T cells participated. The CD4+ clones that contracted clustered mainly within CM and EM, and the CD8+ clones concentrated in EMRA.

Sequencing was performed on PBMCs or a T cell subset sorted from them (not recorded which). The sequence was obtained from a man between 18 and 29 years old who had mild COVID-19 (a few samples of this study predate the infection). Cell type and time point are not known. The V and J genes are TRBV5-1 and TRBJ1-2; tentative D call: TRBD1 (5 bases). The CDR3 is CASSSAGNYGYTF. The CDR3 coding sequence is TGCGCCAGCAGCTCGGCAGGGAACTATGGCTACACCTTC. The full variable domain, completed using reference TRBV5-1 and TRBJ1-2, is KAGVTQTPRYLIKTRGQQVTLSCSPISGHRSVSWYQQTPGQGLQFLFEYFSETQRNKGNFPGRFSGRQFSNSRSEMNVSTLELGDSALYLCASSSAGNYGYTFGSGTRLTVV.